This entry concerns a single T cell receptor (beta chain). The sample is drawn from a study of blood T cell repertoires in COVID-19. Study context: Collection of acute and convalescent COVID-19 samples took place in the United States, Italy and Spain.

The repertoire was sequenced with immunoSEQ multiplex PCR; TCRdb's copy has only in-frame clones and lacks some. The sample lists about 77,000 clones, 75% to 90% occurring once. Material for sequencing was peripheral blood. The sequence was collected from a woman between 65 and 79 years old with acute or convalescent COVID-19.

The CDR3 here is CASSPTRRGTGANVLTF. The CDR3 DNA reads TGTGCCAGCAGCCCCACCAGGCGGGGAACTGGGGCCAACGTCCTGACTTTC. The rearrangement uses TRBV3-1 (or the pseudogene TRBV3-2) and TRBJ2-6; a weak D match, TRBD2 (6 bases). Trimming pared 4 bases from V and 2 bases from J, leaving 15 bases between. The germline V gene encodes CDR1 LGHDT and CDR2 YNNKEL (reference sequence). The CDR3 runs 17 residues.